These T cell receptor beta chains were read from a single sample in a study of T cells in Graves' hyperthyroidism and ophthalmopathy. TCRdb used MiXCR to reprocess the multiplex PCR reads, holding one entry per CDR3 protein. There are approximately 330,000 distinct CDR3 sequences in the sample; around 20% occur only once, and around 45% lies in the top ten. The source material was blood. The receptors originated from a woman between 45 and 60 years old with Graves' hyperthyroidism. Each CDR3 is given with its conserved first and last residue. D genes are given only for firm matches. Clone size appears in some rows only: once, few, many, or a class for an expanded clone.

D: TRBD1; J: TRBJ1-5; size: NA; V: TRBV3-1; DNA: TGTGCCAGCAGCCTTACGGACAGGCCACAGCCCCAGCATTTT; CDR3: CASSLTDRPQPQHF
D: NA; J: TRBJ1-1; size: few; V: TRBV5-1; DNA: TGCGCCAGCAGCTTGGGGAACAGGAACACTGAAGCTTTCTTT; CDR3: CASSLGNRNTEAFF
D: NA; J: TRBJ2-6; size: NA; V: TRBV6-1; DNA: TGTGCCAGCAGTGGGGAGCACAGGGTATCTGGGGCCAACGTCCTGACTTTC; CDR3: CASSGEHRVSGANVLTF
D: TRBD1; J: TRBJ1-5; size: many; V: TRBV12-3/TRBV12-4; DNA: TGTGCCAGCACCTCGGACAGGCTCAGGCAGCCCCAGCATTTT; CDR3: CASTSDRLRQPQHF
D: NA; J: TRBJ2-2; size: NA; V: TRBV14; DNA: TGTGCCAGCAGCCAGACCCGGGGTGCCGGGGAGCTGTTTTTT; CDR3: CASSQTRGAGELFF
D: TRBD2; J: TRBJ2-3; size: many; V: TRBV20-1; DNA: TGCAGTGCTGGGACTAGCGGGGGTCTCGCGGATACGCAGTATTTT; CDR3: CSAGTSGGLADTQYF
D: TRBD2; J: TRBJ2-1; size: many; V: TRBV10-3; DNA: TGTGCCATCAGACATAGCGGGGGGGAGAATGAGCAGTTCTTC; CDR3: CAIRHSGGENEQFF
D: TRBD2; J: TRBJ2-7; size: many; V: TRBV7-3; DNA: TGTGCCAGCAGCCTGGGGGGAGGGGCCACCTACGAGCAGTACTTC; CDR3: CASSLGGGATYEQYF
D: NA; J: TRBJ2-4; size: NA; V: TRBV7-6; DNA: TGTGCCAGCAGCTTAGGACAGGAACCAAACATTCAGTACTTC; CDR3: CASSLGQEPNIQYF
D: NA; J: TRBJ2-1; size: NA; V: TRBV12-3/TRBV12-4; DNA: TGTGCCAGCAGTCCGACAGATTTCTATGAGCAGTTCTTC; CDR3: CASSPTDFYEQFF
D: NA; J: TRBJ2-7; size: many; V: TRBV30; DNA: TGTGCCTGGAGGAAGACAAGTACCTACGAGCAGTACTTC; CDR3: CAWRKTSTYEQYF
D: NA; J: TRBJ2-6; size: few; V: TRBV7-3; DNA: TGTGCCAGCAGCTTAATTGGCTGGACAGGGAGGGACCCTGGGGCCAACGTCCTGACTTTC; CDR3: CASSLIGWTGRDPGANVLTF
D: TRBD2; J: TRBJ2-7; size: few; V: TRBV10-2; DNA: TGCGCCAGCAGTGGGACGGGAGGTTTGTCCTACGAGCAGTACTTC; CDR3: CASSGTGGLSYEQYF
D: NA; J: TRBJ2-3; size: many; V: TRBV11-2; DNA: TGTGCCAGCAGCTTTTTCCTGGGTTACACAGATACGCAGTATTTT; CDR3: CASSFFLGYTDTQYF
D: NA; J: TRBJ2-4; size: many; V: TRBV6-2/TRBV6-3; DNA: TGTGCCAGCAGTTTCGCGGGACACCATGACCAAAACATTCAGTACTTC; CDR3: CASSFAGHHDQNIQYF